The sequence of this T cell receptor beta chain was determined in a study of cytomegalovirus exposure and HLA in healthy donors. For the study at large: Approximately 80 million unique TCRs, all from HLA-typed donors, were included in an early release of the data. Study findings and constraints: Later analysis identified a missense DCLRE1C variant that was linked to TCR beta V- and J-gene trimming. Researchers reported that a few CMV-associated chains were confirmed in vitro as CMV antigen-specific.

Germline assignment: CDR1 MNHEY and CDR2 SVGAGI. The CDR3 has 14 residues. Trimming stripped 2 bases from V and 2 bases from J, with 10 bases between. Primers for the PCR totalled 60 Vbeta and 13 Jbeta. Sequenced by immunoSEQ multiplex PCR; TCRdb stores in-frame clones only, minus some. This sample has 180,000 or so clones, with less than 90% found just once. This clone occurred a few times. Its cognate antigen is unknown. What was sequenced was PBMCs. The chain couples TRBV6-5 to TRBJ2-7; D is possibly TRBD1 (6 bases). The sequence was obtained from a woman aged 25 to 45 in good health and CMV-seronegative. In nucleotides, the CDR3 is TGTGCCAGCAGTTACGCGGACAGTACCTACGAGCAGTACTTC. It is translated as CASSYADSTYEQYF.